This T cell receptor beta chain appears in the sequencing data of a study of shared clonotypes between healthy human individuals. Across the whole study: Three plates each covered CD4 naive and memory; CD8 naive two, CD8 memory one.

Study-wide findings and caveats: Richness estimates generally favored naive over memory subsets.

When replicate PCRs were run on sorted subsets, they used 200 to 250 ng DNA, roughly 30,000 T cell genomes. Some clones are missing from TCRdb's copy, which holds only in-frame ones; the method was immunoSEQ multiplex PCR. This sample has roughly 1,500,000 clones, with approximately 98% found just once. V was trimmed by 8 bases and J by 11 bases, leaving 18 bases between them. CDR1 and CDR2 (germline): GTSNPN, SVGIG (reference sequence). CDR3 length: 11 residues. This clone was counted a single time. Its antigen is unknown. Input material: naive CD4+ T cells sorted from blood. Subset in this sample: CD45RA+ positively selected. The clonotype originates from a man aged 30-40 years in good health. The chain employs TRBV30 and TRBJ1-1; D not certain. Here the CDR3 reads CATGNGPVAFF. In nucleotides, the CDR3 is TGTGCCACCGGTAATGGACCTGTCGCTTTCTTT.